The 3 T cell receptor beta chains reported below all come from one sample, sequenced in a study of blood T cells in healthy people across ages. Primers used in a second PCR of roughly 6 to 12 cycles were a sample-barcoded 5' primer and a J-beta primer mix. TCRdb called the 5' RACE reads again in MiXCR, with one record for every CDR3 protein. This table holds 1.8 million or so distinct CDR3 sequences, about two fifths found once. The sample consisted of blood. The receptors come from a human donor in good health.

This clonotype appeared a few times. This chain links TRBV2 with TRBJ2-1; 11 nucleotides line up with TRBD2. The CDR3 covers 16 residues. Germline CDR1 is SNHLY and CDR2 is FYNNEI. The trim removed 6 bases at V and 3 bases at J, leaving 7 bases unmatched. CDR3 amino acids: CASRDPTSGDYNEQFF. Here the CDR3 DNA reads TGTGCCAGCAGGGACCCGACTAGCGGGGACTACAATGAGCAGTTCTTC.

This clonotype was counted a few times. J is TRBJ1-2 and V is TRBV9; D is possibly TRBD1 (5 bases). The CDR3 covers 15 residues. In germline, CDR1 is SGDLS, CDR2 YYNGEE. V was cut by 0 bases and J by 4 bases, with 13 bases left in between. The CDR3 protein is CASSVGAAGSYGYTF. CDR3 DNA sequence: TGTGCCAGCAGCGTAGGAGCGGCAGGGAGCTATGGCTACACCTTC. Complete variable domain (other parts from reference TRBV9 and TRBJ1-2): DSGVTQTPKHLITATGQRVTLRCSPRSGDLSVYWYQQSLDQGLQFLIQYYNGEERAKGNILERFSAQQFPDLHSELNLSSLELGDSALYFCASSVGAAGSYGYTFGSGTRLTVV.

The V call is TRBV7-6, the J call TRBJ1-6, with 7 nucleotides matching TRBD1. The ends lost 1 base at V and 8 bases at J; junction bases unmatched: 14. The V gene's germline CDR1 is SGHVS and CDR2 FNYEAQ. This CDR3 is built from 18 residues. The chain's CDR3 is CASSLEHSQDRRHSPLHF. DNA for the CDR3: TGTGCCAGCAGCTTAGAACACAGCCAGGACAGGAGGCATTCACCCCTCCACTTT.